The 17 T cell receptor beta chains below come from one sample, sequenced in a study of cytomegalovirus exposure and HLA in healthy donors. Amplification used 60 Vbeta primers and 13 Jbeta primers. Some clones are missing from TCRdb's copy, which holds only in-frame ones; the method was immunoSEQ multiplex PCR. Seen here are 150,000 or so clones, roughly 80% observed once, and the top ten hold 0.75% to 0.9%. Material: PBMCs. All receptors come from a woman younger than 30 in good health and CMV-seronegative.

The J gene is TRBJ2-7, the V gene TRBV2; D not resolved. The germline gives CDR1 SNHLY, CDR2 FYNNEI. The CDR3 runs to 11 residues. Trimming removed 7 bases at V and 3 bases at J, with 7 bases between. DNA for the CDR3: TGTGCCAGCACGTCTGTCTACGAGCAGTACTTC. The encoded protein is CASTSVYEQYF.

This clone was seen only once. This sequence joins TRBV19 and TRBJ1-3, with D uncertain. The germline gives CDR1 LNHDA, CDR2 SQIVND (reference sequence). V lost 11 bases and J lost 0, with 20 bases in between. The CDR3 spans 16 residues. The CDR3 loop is CASMAEGRYSGNTIYF. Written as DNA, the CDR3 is TGTGCCTCAATGGCGGAGGGCCGGTACTCTGGAAACACCATATATTTT. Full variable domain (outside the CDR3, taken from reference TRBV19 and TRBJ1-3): DGGITQSPKYLFRKEGQNVTLSCEQNLNHDAMYWYRQDPGQGLRLIYYSQIVNDFQKGDIAEGYSVSREKKESFPLTVTSAQKNPTAFYLCASMAEGRYSGNTIYFGEGSWLTVV.

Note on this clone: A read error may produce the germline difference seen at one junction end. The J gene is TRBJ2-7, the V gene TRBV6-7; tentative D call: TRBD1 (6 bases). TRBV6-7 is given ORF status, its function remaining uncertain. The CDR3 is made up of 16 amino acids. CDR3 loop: CVSSEVARQVPNEQYF. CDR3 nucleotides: TGTGTCAGCAGTGAGGTCGCCAGACAGGTTCCTAACGAGCAGTACTTC.

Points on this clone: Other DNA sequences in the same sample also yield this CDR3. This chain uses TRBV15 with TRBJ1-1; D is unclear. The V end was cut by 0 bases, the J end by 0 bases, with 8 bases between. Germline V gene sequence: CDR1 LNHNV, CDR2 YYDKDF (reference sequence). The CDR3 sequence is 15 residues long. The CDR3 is CATSREQNMNTEAFF. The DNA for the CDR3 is TGTGCCACCAGCAGAGAGCAGAATATGAACACTGAAGCTTTCTTT. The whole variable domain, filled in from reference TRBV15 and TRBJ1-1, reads DAMVIQNPRYQVTQFGKPVTLSCSQTLNHNVMYWYQQKSSQAPKLLFHYYDKDFNNEADTPDNFQSRRPNTSFCFLDIRSPGLGDTAMYLCATSREQNMNTEAFFGQGTRLTVV.

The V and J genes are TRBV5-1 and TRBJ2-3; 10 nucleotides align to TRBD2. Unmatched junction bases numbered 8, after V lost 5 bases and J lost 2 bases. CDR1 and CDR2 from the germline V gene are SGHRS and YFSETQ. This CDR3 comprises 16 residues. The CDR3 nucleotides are TGCGCCAGCAGTTACGGACTAGCGGTTCTCACAGATACGCAGTATTTT. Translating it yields CASSYGLAVLTDTQYF.

The CDR3 here is CASSLGREGLEQYF. The CDR3 DNA reads TGTGCCAGCAGCTTAGGGCGGGAGGGCCTCGAGCAGTACTTC. The chain joins TRBV7-9 to TRBJ2-5; TRBD2 matches 9 bases. Matching the DNA end better, TRBJ2-7 makes the J call doubtful. CDR3 length: 14 residues. Germline V gene lookup returns CDR1 SEHNR and CDR2 FQNEAQ (reference sequence).

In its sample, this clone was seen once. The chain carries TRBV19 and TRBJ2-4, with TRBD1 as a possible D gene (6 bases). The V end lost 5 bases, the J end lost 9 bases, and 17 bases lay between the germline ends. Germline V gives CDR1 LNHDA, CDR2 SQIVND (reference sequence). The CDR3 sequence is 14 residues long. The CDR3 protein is CASSPGTNTGIQYF. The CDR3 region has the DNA TGTGCCAGTAGTCCCGGGACAAATACGGGCATTCAGTACTTC.

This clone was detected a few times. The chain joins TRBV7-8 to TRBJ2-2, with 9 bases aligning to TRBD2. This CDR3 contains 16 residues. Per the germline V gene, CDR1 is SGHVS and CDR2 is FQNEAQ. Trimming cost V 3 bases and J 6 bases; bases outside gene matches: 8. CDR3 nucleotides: TGTGCCAGCAGCTTCCTAGCGGGAATGGGGTCCGGGGAGCTGTTTTTT. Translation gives CASSFLAGMGSGELFF.

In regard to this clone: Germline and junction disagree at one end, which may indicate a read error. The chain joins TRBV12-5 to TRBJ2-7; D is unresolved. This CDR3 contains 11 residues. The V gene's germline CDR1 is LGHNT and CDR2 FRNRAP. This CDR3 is CASGFSDEQYF. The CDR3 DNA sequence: TGTGCTAGTGGATTCTCCGACGAGCAGTACTTC.

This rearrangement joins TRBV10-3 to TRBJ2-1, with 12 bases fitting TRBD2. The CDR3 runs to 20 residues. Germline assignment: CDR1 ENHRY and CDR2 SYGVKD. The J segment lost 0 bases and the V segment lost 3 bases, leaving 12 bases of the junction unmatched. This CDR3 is CAISDGRTSGTSSSYNEQFF. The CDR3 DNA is TGTGCCATCAGTGATGGCAGGACTAGCGGGACCTCCAGCTCCTACAATGAGCAGTTCTTC.

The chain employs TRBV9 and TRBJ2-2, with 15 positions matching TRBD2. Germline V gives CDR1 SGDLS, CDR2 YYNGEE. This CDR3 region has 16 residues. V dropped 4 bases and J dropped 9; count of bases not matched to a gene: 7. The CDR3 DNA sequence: TGTGCCAGCAGCAACGGACTAGCGGGAGGGCGAAGGGAGCTGTTTTTT. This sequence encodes CASSNGLAGGRRELFF.

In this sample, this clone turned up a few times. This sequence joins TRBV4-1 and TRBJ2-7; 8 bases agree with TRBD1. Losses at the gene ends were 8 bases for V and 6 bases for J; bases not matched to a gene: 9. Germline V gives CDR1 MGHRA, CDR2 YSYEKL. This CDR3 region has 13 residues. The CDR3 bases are TGCGCCAGCGGACAGGGTCATAACGTCGAGCAGTACTTC. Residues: CASGQGHNVEQYF.

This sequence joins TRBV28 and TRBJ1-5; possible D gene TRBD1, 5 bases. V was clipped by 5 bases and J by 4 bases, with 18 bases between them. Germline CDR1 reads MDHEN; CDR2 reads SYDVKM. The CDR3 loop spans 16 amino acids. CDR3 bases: TGTGCCAGCAGTGACGACTTAGGGGCGCGGAATCAGCCCCAGCATTTT. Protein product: CASSDDLGARNQPQHF.

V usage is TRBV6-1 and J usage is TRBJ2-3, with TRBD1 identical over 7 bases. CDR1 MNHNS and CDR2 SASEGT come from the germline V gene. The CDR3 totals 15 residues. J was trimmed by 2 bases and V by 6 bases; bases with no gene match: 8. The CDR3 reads CASRLMTGITDTQYF. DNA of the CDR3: TGTGCCAGCAGGCTGATGACAGGGATCACAGATACGCAGTATTTT.

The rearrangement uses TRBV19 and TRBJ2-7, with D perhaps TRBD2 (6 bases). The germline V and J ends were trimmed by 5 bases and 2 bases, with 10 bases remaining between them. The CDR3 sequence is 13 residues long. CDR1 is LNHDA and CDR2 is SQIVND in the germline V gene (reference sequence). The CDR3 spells CASSSGETYEQYF. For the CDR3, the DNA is TGTGCCAGTAGTTCGGGGGAAACCTACGAGCAGTACTTC.

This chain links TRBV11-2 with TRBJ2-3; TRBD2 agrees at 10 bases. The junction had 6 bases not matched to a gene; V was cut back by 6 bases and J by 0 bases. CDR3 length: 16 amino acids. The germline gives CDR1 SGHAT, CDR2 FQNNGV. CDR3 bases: TGTGCCAGCAGTAGGACTAGCGGAATTAGCACAGATACGCAGTATTTT. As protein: CASSRTSGISTDTQYF. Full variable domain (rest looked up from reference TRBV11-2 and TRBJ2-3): EAGVAQSPRYKIIEKRQSVAFWCNPISGHATLYWYQQILGQGPKLLIQFQNNGVVDDSQLPKDRFSAERLKGVDSTLKIQPAKLEDSAVYLCASSRTSGISTDTQYFGPGTRLTVL.

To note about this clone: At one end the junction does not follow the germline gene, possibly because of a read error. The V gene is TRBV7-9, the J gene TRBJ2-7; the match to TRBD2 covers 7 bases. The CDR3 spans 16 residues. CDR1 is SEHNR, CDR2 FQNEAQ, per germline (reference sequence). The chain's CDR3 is CSSSYPPAGADYEQYF. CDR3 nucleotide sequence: TGTTCCAGCAGCTATCCCCCTGCGGGAGCGGACTACGAGCAGTACTTC.